This T cell receptor (beta chain) was sequenced during a study of cytomegalovirus exposure and HLA in healthy donors. Study-level findings and limits: Productive rates of about 90% or about 30% were seen for most TCR beta V segments in an earlier analysis.

CDR1 MNHNY and CDR2 SVGAGI come from the germline V gene (reference sequence). There are 15 residues in the CDR3. V trimming: 2 bases; J trimming: 2 bases; junction bases outside the gene matches: 0. With respect to this clone: Its specificity is unknown.

PCR primers comprised 60 Vbeta and 13 Jbeta primers. Sequencing used immunoSEQ multiplex PCR; TCRdb keeps in-frame clones, though not all of them. The data hold about 200,000 clones, with around 87% observed a single time. The clonotype originates from a woman under 30 in good health and CMV-seronegative. Sequenced material: PBMCs. The V and J genes are TRBV6-6 and TRBJ2-1; 10 bases are a match to TRBD2. The CDR3 spells CASSYSGRAYNEQFF. In nucleotides, the CDR3 is TGTGCCAGCAGTTACAGCGGGAGGGCCTACAATGAGCAGTTCTTC.